Below, one TCR beta chain is given with its context. The antigen is undetermined. Germline V CDR1 and CDR2: LNHDA, SQIVND (reference sequence). The length of the CDR3 is 14 residues. Deletions cut 5 bases from V and 1 base from J, with 9 bases between. These data originate in a study of shared clonotypes between healthy human individuals. Whole-study context: The plates for each donor numbered three CD4 naive, three CD4 memory, two CD8 naive and one CD8 memory. Study results and limitations: Measured sharing among donors was expected to vary with sequencing depth. Generation probabilities were higher for clonotypes shared across all four sorted-subset donors than for unshared ones.

Naive-designated CD8 cells lacked CD45RO, were positively enriched for CCR7, and omitted terminally differentiated effector memory CD45RA+ cells. Sorted-subset replicate PCRs used around 220 ng DNA, some 31,000 T cell genomes. The protocol was immunoSEQ multiplex PCR, while the TCRdb copy is restricted to in-frame clones and leaves out a portion. The sample has around 2.1 million clones; 90% to 95% are singletons. Sequenced sample: naive CD8+ T cells from PBMCs. The rearrangement joins TRBV19 to TRBJ2-4; no firm D call. The TCR originated in a man in his late teens or twenties in good health. Some clones in this sample may be carry-over from other donors' samples. This chain's CDR3 is CASSARSAKNIQYF. The CDR3 bases are TGTGCCAGTAGTGCCCGTTCGGCCAAAAACATTCAGTACTTC.